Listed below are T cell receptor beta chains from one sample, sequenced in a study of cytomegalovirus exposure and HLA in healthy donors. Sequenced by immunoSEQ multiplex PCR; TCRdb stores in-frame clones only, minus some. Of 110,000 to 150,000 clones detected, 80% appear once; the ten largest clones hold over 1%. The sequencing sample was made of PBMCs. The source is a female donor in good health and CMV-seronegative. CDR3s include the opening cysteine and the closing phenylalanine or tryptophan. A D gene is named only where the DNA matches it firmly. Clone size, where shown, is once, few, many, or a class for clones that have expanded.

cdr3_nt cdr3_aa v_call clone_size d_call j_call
TGTGCCAGCAGCTTAGCGACAGCTATGAACACTGAAGCTTTCTTT CASSLATAMNTEAFF TRBV7-6 NA NA TRBJ1-1
TGTGCCAGCAGCTACTCGAGACAGGCATCCGGCTACACCTTC CASSYSRQASGYTF TRBV13 NA NA TRBJ1-2
TGCGCCAGCCGTCTAAATTTGGATACGCAGTATTTT CASRLNLDTQYF TRBV5-1 few NA TRBJ2-3
TGTGCCAGCAGCACGGACAGGGTCGACGAGCAGTACTTC CASSTDRVDEQYF TRBV7-9 once TRBD1 TRBJ2-7
TGTGCCAGCAGGGCAGGGGGCACGAACACTGAAGCTTTCTTT CASRAGGTNTEAFF TRBV28 few TRBD1 TRBJ1-1
TGTGCCAGCAGTTCATTATCCGGACTAGCGTTTACCTACGAGCAGTACTTC CASSSLSGLAFTYEQYF TRBV28 NA TRBD2 TRBJ2-7
TGTGCCAGCAGTGAAAGGGGTAGAGGCAATCAGCCCCAGCATTTT CASSERGRGNQPQHF TRBV2 NA NA TRBJ1-5
TGTGCCAGCAGCTTAGCCACTCCGCGAGACATGACCTATCGGGAGCAGTACTTC CASSLATPRDMTYREQYF TRBV11-2 NA NA TRBJ2-7
TGCGCCAGCAGCGTACAGGGACTAGCAACAGATACGCAGTATTTT CASSVQGLATDTQYF TRBV5-1 once TRBD2 TRBJ2-3
TGTGCCAGCAGCTCCCTGCCTCTAGCGGGAGGTAGGGACGGGGAGCTGTTTTTT CASSSLPLAGGRDGELFF TRBV7-2 NA TRBD2 TRBJ2-2
TGTGCCAGCAGCCTAAAAAGCGGGAGTGGGGCCTACAATGAGCAGTTCTTC CASSLKSGSGAYNEQFF TRBV21-1 NA NA TRBJ2-1
TGTGCCAGCACTCTGGGGACTCTCACAGATACGCAGTATTTT CASTLGTLTDTQYF TRBV27 NA NA TRBJ2-3
TGCGCCAGCATTTGGGGGGACTACCTGGCCTACGAGCAGTACTTC CASIWGDYLAYEQYF TRBV5-1 NA TRBD2 TRBJ2-7
TGTGCCAGCAGCTTAGCGGACAGGCAGGGAGCTTTCTTT CASSLADRQGAFF TRBV7-2 NA TRBD1 TRBJ1-1
TGTGCCAGCAGTTCACCGGGACAGATCACCTACGAGCAGTACTTC CASSSPGQITYEQYF TRBV6-1 NA TRBD1 TRBJ2-7
TGCGCCAGCAGCTGGGGACAGGGGTACGAGCAGTACTTC CASSWGQGYEQYF TRBV5-1 NA TRBD1 TRBJ2-7
TGCGCCAGCAGCTTGGCCAAGAATTCCAAGCGGGGAGGTTCCTACGAGCAGTACTTC CASSLAKNSKRGGSYEQYF TRBV5-1 NA TRBD2 TRBJ2-7
TGTGCCAGCAGTTTAGCGGGTGGGGGGAGCTATGGCTACACCTTC CASSLAGGGSYGYTF TRBV28 few NA TRBJ1-2
TGTGCCAGCAGTTTTGCTAGCGGCTACAATGAGCAGTTCTTC CASSFASGYNEQFF TRBV27 NA TRBD2 TRBJ2-1
TGTGCCAGCACCCGAACCTCCACAGGGTTTGTCTATGGCTACACCTTC CASTRTSTGFVYGYTF TRBV2 NA NA TRBJ1-2
TGCGCCAGCAGCTTGGGACAGGGAAACGAGCAGTACTTC CASSLGQGNEQYF TRBV5-1 NA TRBD1 TRBJ2-7
TGTGCCAGCGGGAGCGTACTCTACGAGCAGTACTTC CASGSVLYEQYF TRBV28 NA NA TRBJ2-7
TGTGCCAGCAGTTTATCTTCAGCGGGAGTATCCTACAATGAGCAGTTCTTC CASSLSSAGVSYNEQFF TRBV28 NA TRBD2 TRBJ2-1
TGTGCCAGCAGTGACCAGGGACTAGCGGGAGGGGATGAGCAGTTCTTC CASSDQGLAGGDEQFF TRBV6-4 few TRBD2 TRBJ2-1
TGTGCCAGCAGCTTAGCAGGGGGCCGGTTAGCAAGGGATACGCAGTATTTT CASSLAGGRLARDTQYF TRBV7-9 NA TRBD1 TRBJ2-3
TGTGCCAGCAGCCTAGGAAGGGGGCACACTGAAGCTTTCTTT CASSLGRGHTEAFF TRBV5-6 few TRBD1 TRBJ1-1
TGTGCCAGCAGTGATGCCGGGACTAGTCAGTTCTTC CASSDAGTSQFF TRBV6-1 NA TRBD2 TRBJ2-1
TGCGCCAGCAGCCAGGCGGGGGTCTCCTATGGCTACACCTTC CASSQAGVSYGYTF TRBV4-1 NA NA TRBJ1-2
TGCGCCAGCAGCCGGGCCCGGGGGGAATGGGATGAAAAACTGTTTTTT CASSRARGEWDEKLFF TRBV4-1 NA NA TRBJ1-4
TGTGCCAGCACTAGCGGACAGGGATCGGAGTACTTC CASTSGQGSEYF TRBV5-6 NA NA TRBJ2-7
TGTGCCAGCAGCAAGGCAGGCTACCCGATAGACATTCAGTACTTC CASSKAGYPIDIQYF TRBV21-1 NA NA TRBJ2-4
TGTGCCTGGGAACTATCCTCGGGTGTATTCTCCTACAATGAGCAGTTCTTC CAWELSSGVFSYNEQFF TRBV30 NA NA TRBJ2-1
TGTGCCAGCAGCCCAAGAGGAGATACGCAGTATTTT CASSPRGDTQYF TRBV9 NA NA TRBJ2-3
TGTGCCAGCAGCTTAGGGGGCTCGGAAGCTTTCTTT CASSLGGSEAFF TRBV7-9 few NA TRBJ1-1
TGTGCCAGCAGAGCCACCAGGGCTGCAAATCAGCCCCAGCATTTT CASRATRAANQPQHF TRBV6-5 NA NA TRBJ1-5
TGCGCCAGCACTCAAAGGGGCAGGGACGAGCAGTACTTC CASTQRGRDEQYF TRBV5-1 NA NA TRBJ2-7
TGCGCCAGCAGCCCCATGGACAGGGGAAATTACAATGAGCAGTTCTTC CASSPMDRGNYNEQFF TRBV5-1 NA TRBD1 TRBJ2-1
TGTGCCAGCACCAAAACAGGTTTAACCTACGAGCAGTACTTC CASTKTGLTYEQYF TRBV6-5 few NA TRBJ2-7
TGTGCCAGCAGTGTTACTAGCGGGAGCACAGATACGCAGTATTTT CASSVTSGSTDTQYF TRBV2 once TRBD2 TRBJ2-3
TGCGCCAGCAGCCAGATTAAGGCAGGGGATCCTGAGGCTTTCTTT CASSQIKAGDPEAFF TRBV4-1 once NA TRBJ1-1
TGTGCCAGCAGCGTAGAACTAGCCAACCCCACAGATACGCAGTATTTT CASSVELANPTDTQYF TRBV7-6 NA NA TRBJ2-3
TGTGCCAGCAGCCAAGCTCTAGGGACTAGCGGGAGACAAGATACGCAGTATTTT CASSQALGTSGRQDTQYF TRBV14 NA TRBD2 TRBJ2-3
TGTGCCAGCAGCCCCACTCAGGGGGCCCAAGAGACCCAGTACTTC CASSPTQGAQETQYF TRBV9 NA TRBD1 TRBJ2-5
TGTGCCAGCAGTTTTAGTTCAGGCCCACTGAACACTGAAGCTTTCTTT CASSFSSGPLNTEAFF TRBV28 once NA TRBJ1-1
TGCGCCAGCAGCTACGGACTAGCGGGAGATCAAGAGACCCAGTACTTC CASSYGLAGDQETQYF TRBV5-1 once TRBD2 TRBJ2-5
TGTGCCAGTAGTATCAGCACAGAAGAGACCCAGTACTTC CASSISTEETQYF TRBV19 NA NA TRBJ2-5
TGTGCCAGCACCGGACTAGCGGGGAGCTCCTACGAGCAGTACTTC CASTGLAGSSYEQYF TRBV25-1 NA TRBD2 TRBJ2-7
TGTGCCAGCAGTCCAATAGCGGGTGATTTCTACAATGAGCAGTTCTTC CASSPIAGDFYNEQFF TRBV11-2 NA TRBD2 TRBJ2-1
TGTGCCAGCAGCTTGGCAGGGAACACTGAAGCTTTCTTT CASSLAGNTEAFF TRBV7-9 NA NA TRBJ1-1
TGTGCCAGCAGTGGCCACGGGACAGGGGCCTACGAGCAGTACTTC CASSGHGTGAYEQYF TRBV6-5 NA TRBD1 TRBJ2-7
TGTGCCAGCAGCTCCAGACTAGCGTCCTCCTACAATGAGCAGTTCTTC CASSSRLASSYNEQFF TRBV9 NA TRBD2 TRBJ2-1
TGTGCCAGCAGCTTAGGGGCTAGCGGGAACTACAATGAGCAGTTCTTC CASSLGASGNYNEQFF TRBV7-3 NA TRBD2 TRBJ2-1
TGTGCCAGCAGCCTCGGCAGCGCCGGGGAGCTGTTTTTT CASSLGSAGELFF TRBV5-6 NA NA TRBJ2-2
TGTGCCAGCAGACGGAGGAGCTTTGGTGAGCAGTTCTTC CASRRRSFGEQFF TRBV6-5 NA NA TRBJ2-1